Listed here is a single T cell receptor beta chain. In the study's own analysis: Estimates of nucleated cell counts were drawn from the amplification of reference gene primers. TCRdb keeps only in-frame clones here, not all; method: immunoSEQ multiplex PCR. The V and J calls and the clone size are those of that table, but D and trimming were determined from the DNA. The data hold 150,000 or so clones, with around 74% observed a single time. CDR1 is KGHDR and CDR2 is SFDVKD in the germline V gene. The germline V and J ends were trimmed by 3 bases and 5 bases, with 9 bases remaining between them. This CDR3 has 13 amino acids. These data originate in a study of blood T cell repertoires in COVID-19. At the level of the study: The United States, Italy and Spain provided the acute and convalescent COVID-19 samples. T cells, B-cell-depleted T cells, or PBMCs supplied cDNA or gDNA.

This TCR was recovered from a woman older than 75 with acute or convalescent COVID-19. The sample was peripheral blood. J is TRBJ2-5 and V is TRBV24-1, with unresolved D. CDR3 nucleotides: TGTGCCACCAGTGATGAAGCACTGGAGACCCAGTACTTC. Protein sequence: CATSDEALETQYF.